A selection of T cell receptor beta chains follows, all from one sample in a study of cytomegalovirus exposure and HLA in healthy donors. Sequenced by immunoSEQ multiplex PCR; TCRdb stores in-frame clones only, minus some. The sample comprises 200,000 or so clones, 70% to 80% of which are singletons, and 0.22% rests with the top ten. Sequencing was performed on PBMCs. The receptors originated from a girl aged 2 to 10 in good health and CMV-seronegative. The CDR3 runs from the conserved cysteine through the conserved F or W. D genes are given only for firm matches. Expanded clones are given a class, and other clones once, few, many or no size at all.

D gene	clone size	V gene	J gene	CDR3 protein	CDR3 DNA
TRBD1	NA	TRBV19	TRBJ1-2	CASSSRDRGRDGYTF	TGTGCCAGTAGTTCCCGGGACAGGGGTCGGGATGGCTACACCTTC
NA	NA	TRBV10-2	TRBJ1-1	CASSEAKWPGYDPNTEAFF	TGCGCCAGCAGTGAGGCTAAATGGCCCGGGTACGATCCGAACACTGAAGCTTTCTTT
TRBD1	NA	TRBV27	TRBJ1-2	CASSSILLTGDLYGYTF	TGTGCCAGCAGCTCTATACTTTTGACAGGGGATCTTTATGGCTACACCTTC
TRBD1	NA	TRBV2	TRBJ1-1	CASSATGGGLRNTEAFF	TGTGCCAGCAGTGCCACAGGGGGCGGGTTACGTAACACTGAAGCTTTCTTT
TRBD1	NA	TRBV11-2	TRBJ1-1	CASSSGTGGDRSEAFF	TGTGCCAGCAGTTCCGGGACAGGGGGCGATCGGTCTGAAGCTTTCTTT
NA	NA	TRBV19	TRBJ2-7	CASSPRGAGLYEQYF	TGTGCCAGTAGTCCCAGAGGGGCGGGGCTCTACGAGCAGTACTTC
NA	NA	TRBV21-1	TRBJ2-4	CASSKGLGWGVKNIQYF	TGTGCCAGCAGCAAGGGACTGGGGTGGGGAGTAAAAAACATTCAGTACTTC
TRBD1	NA	TRBV25-1	TRBJ2-5	CASSELDRGETQYF	TGTGCCAGCAGTGAATTGGACAGGGGAGAGACCCAGTACTTC
TRBD2	NA	TRBV6-1	TRBJ2-1	CASTQVGGWYEQFF	TGTGCCAGCACCCAGGTGGGGGGGTGGTATGAGCAGTTCTTC
TRBD1	NA	TRBV29-1	TRBJ1-4	CSGQGGGEKLFF	TGCAGCGGACAGGGAGGTGGTGAAAAACTGTTTTTT
TRBD1	NA	TRBV27	TRBJ2-7	CASSLFAPGQRSYEQYF	TGTGCCAGCAGTTTATTTGCCCCGGGACAGCGGTCCTACGAGCAGTACTTC
NA	NA	TRBV6-5	TRBJ1-2	CASSYSGGNYGYTF	TGTGCCAGCAGTTACTCGGGGGGTAACTATGGCTACACCTTC
TRBD1	NA	TRBV19	TRBJ1-6	CASSQGIYNSPLHF	TGTGCCAGTTCACAGGGGATTTATAATTCACCCCTCCACTTT
TRBD2	NA	TRBV5-1	TRBJ2-7	CASRGTSPYEQYF	TGCGCCAGCAGGGGGACTAGCCCTTACGAGCAGTACTTC
TRBD1	NA	TRBV2	TRBJ1-5	CASLRDSNQPQHF	TGTGCCAGCCTCCGGGACAGTAATCAGCCCCAGCATTTT
NA	NA	TRBV29-1	TRBJ1-2	CSVEAATPLVGYTF	TGCAGCGTTGAAGCCGCCACTCCACTGGTCGGCTACACCTTC
NA	NA	TRBV15	TRBJ2-1	CATSIRGRLQEQFF	TGTGCCACCAGCATCAGGGGACGCCTCCAGGAGCAGTTCTTC
TRBD1	NA	TRBV10-2	TRBJ2-5	CASSNIDRGQETQYF	TGCGCCAGCAGTAATATAGACAGGGGCCAAGAGACCCAGTACTTC
TRBD1	NA	TRBV7-9	TRBJ1-2	CASSQNTGTVSSAHYGYTF	TGTGCCAGCAGTCAAAATACCGGGACAGTCTCCTCGGCCCACTATGGCTACACCTTC
NA	once	TRBV5-1	TRBJ2-3	CASSLNAGRFTDTQYF	TGCGCCAGCAGCTTGAACGCGGGACGATTCACAGATACGCAGTATTTT
NA	NA	TRBV18	TRBJ2-1	CASSPRSSYNEQFF	TGTGCCAGCTCACCCCGTTCCTCCTACAATGAGCAGTTCTTC
TRBD1	NA	TRBV6-5	TRBJ2-3	CASSYGGTGGMNTQYF	TGTGCCAGCAGTTACGGCGGGACAGGGGGCATGAATACGCAGTATTTT
NA	NA	TRBV27	TRBJ1-1	CASSLAGAGNTEAFF	TGTGCCAGCAGTTTAGCGGGGGCCGGGAACACTGAAGCTTTCTTT
TRBD2	NA	TRBV4-1	TRBJ2-5	CASSPGGGLAGGLGQETQYF	TGCGCCAGCAGCCCAGGGGGGGGACTAGCGGGGGGGCTAGGTCAAGAGACCCAGTACTTC
NA	few	TRBV19	TRBJ1-1	CASSKGQNTEAFF	TGTGCCAGTAGTAAAGGACAGAACACTGAAGCTTTCTTT
NA	NA	TRBV2	TRBJ1-5	CASSEGGTSNQPQHF	TGTGCCAGCAGTGAGGGGGGAACTAGCAATCAGCCCCAGCATTTT
NA	NA	TRBV6-5	TRBJ2-7	CASSYSRGGSSYEQYF	TGTGCCAGCAGTTACTCGAGGGGGGGTAGCTCCTACGAGCAGTACTTC
NA	NA	TRBV5-6	TRBJ1-4	CASSLGQTPNEKLFF	TGTGCCAGCAGCTTGGGACAGACTCCGAATGAAAAACTGTTTTTT
TRBD1	once	TRBV4-1	TRBJ2-5	CASSQQQGVGETQYF	TGCGCCAGCAGCCAACAACAGGGGGTCGGAGAGACCCAGTACTTC
TRBD2	NA	TRBV29-1	TRBJ2-1	CSVVLVGGQAWGEQFF	TGCAGCGTTGTTTTGGTGGGAGGGCAAGCTTGGGGTGAGCAGTTCTTC
NA	few	TRBV5-4	TRBJ1-1	CASSSFREGTEAFF	TGTGCCAGCAGCTCATTCAGGGAAGGAACTGAAGCTTTCTTT
TRBD1	NA	TRBV10-2	TRBJ2-3	CASKRTGATDTQYF	TGCGCCAGCAAAAGGACAGGGGCCACAGATACGCAGTATTTT
NA	NA	TRBV15	TRBJ1-3	CATSSFGHRGRSGNTIYF	TGTGCCACCAGCAGCTTTGGGCACCGGGGTCGCTCTGGAAACACCATATATTTT
NA	NA	TRBV5-1	TRBJ2-5	CASSGGVRSQETQYF	TGCGCCAGCAGCGGAGGAGTGAGGAGCCAAGAGACCCAGTACTTC
TRBD2	NA	TRBV10-3	TRBJ2-1	CAIGTSGRNNEQFF	TGTGCCATCGGGACGAGCGGGAGAAACAATGAGCAGTTCTTC
NA	NA	TRBV6-1	TRBJ1-6	CASSIRGTDSPLHF	TGTGCCAGCAGTATCAGGGGCACCGATTCACCCCTCCACTTT
NA	NA	TRBV5-1	TRBJ2-5	CASSLDSGETQYF	TGCGCCAGCAGCTTGGACTCCGGGGAGACCCAGTACTTC
TRBD2	NA	TRBV4-2	TRBJ2-7	CASSQDISGRAYEQYF	TGTGCCAGCAGCCAAGATATCAGCGGGAGGGCTTACGAGCAGTACTTC
TRBD2	few	TRBV7-9	TRBJ2-2	CASSVGLALHNTGELFF	TGTGCCAGCAGCGTGGGACTAGCCCTCCATAACACCGGGGAGCTGTTTTTT
NA	NA	TRBV27	TRBJ2-1	CASSSGLLYNEQFF	TGTGCCAGCAGTTCGGGACTTCTATACAATGAGCAGTTCTTC
NA	NA	TRBV6-5	TRBJ1-6	CASSYSFALNSPLHF	TGTGCCAGCAGTTACTCGTTCGCCCTAAATTCACCCCTCCACTTT
NA	NA	TRBV6-1	TRBJ1-4	CASYDQGRLYEKLFF	TGTGCCAGTTACGACCAGGGGAGATTGTATGAAAAACTGTTTTTT
NA	NA	TRBV7-9	TRBJ2-7	CASSLVVPKDQYF	TGTGCCAGCAGCTTAGTAGTACCCAAAGATCAGTACTTC
NA	NA	TRBV25-1	TRBJ1-1	CASSPQDRVNTEAFF	TGTGCCAGCAGTCCCCAGGACAGAGTGAACACTGAAGCTTTCTTT
NA	few	TRBV7-2	TRBJ2-5	CASSSAVAQYF	TGTGCCAGCAGCTCTGCAGTGGCCCAGTACTTC
TRBD1	few	TRBV18	TRBJ1-2	CASSLTRDSQFGYTF	TGTGCCAGCTCACTAACTCGGGACAGCCAGTTCGGCTACACCTTC